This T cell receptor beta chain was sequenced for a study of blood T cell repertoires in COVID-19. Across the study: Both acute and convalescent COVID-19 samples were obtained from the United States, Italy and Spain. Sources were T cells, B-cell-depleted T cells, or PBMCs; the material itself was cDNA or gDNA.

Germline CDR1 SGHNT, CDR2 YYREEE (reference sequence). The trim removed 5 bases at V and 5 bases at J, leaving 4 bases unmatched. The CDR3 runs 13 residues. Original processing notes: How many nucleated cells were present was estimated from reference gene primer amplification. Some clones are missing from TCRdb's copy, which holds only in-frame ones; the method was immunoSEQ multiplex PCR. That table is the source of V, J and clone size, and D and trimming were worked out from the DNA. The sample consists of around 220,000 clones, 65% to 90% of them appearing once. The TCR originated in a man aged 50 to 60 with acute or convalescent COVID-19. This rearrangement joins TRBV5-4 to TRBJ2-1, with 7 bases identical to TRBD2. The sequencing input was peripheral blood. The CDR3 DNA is TGTGCCAGCAGTCGGGACTATGACAATGAGCAGTTCTTC. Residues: CASSRDYDNEQFF.